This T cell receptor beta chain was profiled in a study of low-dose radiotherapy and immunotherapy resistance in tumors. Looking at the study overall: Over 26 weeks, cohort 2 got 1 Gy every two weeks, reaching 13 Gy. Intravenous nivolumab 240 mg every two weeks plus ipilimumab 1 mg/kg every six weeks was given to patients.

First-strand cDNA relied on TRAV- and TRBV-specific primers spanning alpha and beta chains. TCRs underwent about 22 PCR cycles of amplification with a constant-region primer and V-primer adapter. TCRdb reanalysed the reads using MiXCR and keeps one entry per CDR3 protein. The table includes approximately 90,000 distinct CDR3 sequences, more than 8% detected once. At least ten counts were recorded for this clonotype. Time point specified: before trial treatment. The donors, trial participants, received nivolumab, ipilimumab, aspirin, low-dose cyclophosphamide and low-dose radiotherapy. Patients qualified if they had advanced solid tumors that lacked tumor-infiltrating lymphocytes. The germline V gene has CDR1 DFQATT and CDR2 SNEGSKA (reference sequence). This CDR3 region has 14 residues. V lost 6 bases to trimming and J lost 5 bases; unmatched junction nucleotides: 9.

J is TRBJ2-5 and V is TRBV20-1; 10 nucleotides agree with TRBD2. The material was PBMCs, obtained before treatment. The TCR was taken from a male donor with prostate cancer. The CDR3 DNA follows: TGCAGTGCCGCACTCCTTAGCGGGAGGGAGACCCAGTACTTC. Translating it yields CSAALLSGRETQYF.